Listed below are T cell receptor beta chains from one sample, sequenced in a study of T cells after yellow fever vaccination. TCRdb called the 5' RACE reads again in MiXCR, with one record for every CDR3 protein. The table has 65,000 to 70,000 distinct CDR3 sequences, around 5% seen once; the top ten hold around 2.2%. The source material was CD4+ T cells sorted from PBMCs, sampled less than 16 days after the first yellow fever vaccination. These receptors originate from a man aged 18 to 35 who received the YFV17D yellow fever vaccine. Both conserved end residues are part of each CDR3. The order of the fields is CDR3 protein, CDR3 DNA, V gene, clone size, D gene, J gene. D genes are given only for firm matches. Only part of the rows carry a size: once, few, many, or a class if the clone is expanded.

CASSRGRVVGYTF,TGTGCCAGCAGCCGCGGCAGGGTCGTTGGCTACACCTTC,TRBV4-2,many,.,TRBJ1-2
CASSYSPRPSHTGELFF,TGTGCCAGCAGTTATTCCCCGAGACCCAGCCACACCGGGGAGCTGTTTTTT,TRBV6-5,many,.,TRBJ2-2
CASSLERGGNEQFF,TGCGCCAGCAGCTTAGAGCGGGGGGGCAATGAGCAGTTCTTC,TRBV5-1,.,TRBD2,TRBJ2-1
CASSRTSGGAGADTQYF,TGTGCCAGCAGCCGGACTAGCGGGGGGGCGGGGGCAGATACGCAGTATTTT,TRBV7-2,many,TRBD2,TRBJ2-3
CSAHLVATNEKLFF,TGCAGTGCCCACCTGGTGGCAACTAATGAAAAACTGTTTTTT,TRBV20-1,few,.,TRBJ1-4
CASSRIPGSDSDEQFF,TGCGCCAGCAGCCGGATCCCAGGGTCCGATTCGGATGAGCAGTTCTTC,TRBV5-1,.,.,TRBJ2-1
CASSTYQETQYF,TGTGCCAGCAGCACGTACCAAGAGACCCAGTACTTC,TRBV7-9,many,.,TRBJ2-5
CSVARDGDNQPQHF,TGCAGCGTTGCCAGGGACGGAGACAATCAGCCCCAGCATTTT,TRBV29-1,many,.,TRBJ1-5
CATSDRTGGNQPQHF,TGTGCCACCAGTGATAGGACAGGGGGCAATCAGCCCCAGCATTTT,TRBV24-1,many,TRBD1,TRBJ1-5
CSARVGPFTGELFF,TGCAGTGCTAGAGTGGGACCGTTCACCGGGGAGCTGTTTTTT,TRBV20-1,many,.,TRBJ2-2
CASSQDFHGTAGNTIYF,TGTGCCAGCAGCCAAGATTTTCACGGGACCGCTGGAAACACCATATATTTT,TRBV4-2,many,.,TRBJ1-3
CASSPGTAIDYGYTF,TGCGCCAGCAGTCCCGGGACAGCGATCGACTATGGCTACACCTTC,TRBV5-1,many,TRBD1,TRBJ1-2
CASSPTTQRLRNEQFF,TGCGCCAGCAGCCCCACGACCCAGAGGTTGAGGAATGAGCAGTTCTTC,TRBV5-1,many,.,TRBJ2-1
CASSRDRGRLQYF,TGTGCCAGCAGCAGGGACAGGGGGCGATTACAGTACTTC,TRBV7-2,many,TRBD1,TRBJ2-5
CASSPARGETYNEQFF,TGTGCCAGCAGCCCCGCCAGGGGGGAGACCTACAATGAGCAGTTCTTC,TRBV12-3/TRBV12-4,many,.,TRBJ2-1
CASSQWVPAGTEAFF,TGTGCCAGCAGCCAATGGGTCCCCGCGGGGACTGAAGCTTTCTTT,TRBV3-1,many,.,TRBJ1-1
CASSRDGANVLTF,TGTGCCAGCTCACGGGACGGGGCCAACGTCCTGACTTTC,TRBV18,many,.,TRBJ2-6
CASSLPAGFGTDNEQFF,TGTGCCAGCAGCTTGCCCGCGGGCTTCGGGACAGACAATGAGCAGTTCTTC,TRBV5-6,many,TRBD1,TRBJ2-1
CASSLEGRGGTDTQYF,TGCGCCAGCAGCTTGGAGGGCAGGGGGGGCACAGATACGCAGTATTTT,TRBV5-1,many,.,TRBJ2-3
CASSISGQETQYF,TGTGCCAGCAGTATCAGCGGCCAAGAGACCCAGTACTTC,TRBV12-3/TRBV12-4,many,.,TRBJ2-5
CSARVRLARNIQYF,TGCAGTGCTAGAGTAAGACTAGCAAGAAACATTCAGTACTTC,TRBV20-1,many,TRBD2,TRBJ2-4
CASSFGSPNTEAFF,TGTGCCAGCAGCTTCGGATCCCCGAACACTGAAGCTTTCTTT,TRBV7-2,many,.,TRBJ1-1
CASSGRNNEQFF,TGCGCCAGCAGTGGACGGAACAATGAGCAGTTCTTC,TRBV5-1,many,.,TRBJ2-1
CASLRSGGETQYF,TGTGCCAGCCTTAGATCGGGGGGGGAGACCCAGTACTTC,TRBV3-1,many,TRBD2,TRBJ2-5
CASSLQPNTEAFF,TGTGCCAGCAGCCTTCAGCCCAACACTGAAGCTTTCTTT,TRBV7-2,many,.,TRBJ1-1
CASSPQGFATNEKLFF,TGTGCCAGCTCACCCCAGGGGTTTGCAACTAATGAAAAACTGTTTTTT,TRBV18,many,.,TRBJ1-4
CASIGQSYEQYF,TGCGCCAGCATCGGACAGTCCTACGAGCAGTACTTC,TRBV5-1,many,.,TRBJ2-7
CASRLQGAEETQYF,TGTGCCAGCAGGCTACAGGGGGCTGAAGAGACCCAGTACTTC,TRBV12-3/TRBV12-4,many,TRBD1,TRBJ2-5
CASTSRGSYNSPLHF,TGTGCCAGCACCTCCCGGGGTTCCTATAATTCACCCCTCCACTTT,TRBV7-2,many,.,TRBJ1-6
CASSPQGARSQPQHF,TGCGCCAGCAGCCCCCAGGGGGCTCGGAGCCAGCCCCAGCATTTT,TRBV5-1,many,TRBD1,TRBJ1-5
CSARDRLPSNEQFF,TGCAGTGCTAGAGACAGATTACCCTCCAATGAGCAGTTCTTC,TRBV20-1,many,.,TRBJ2-1
CASSLDPGRTGTQYF,TGTGCCAGCTCCCTAGACCCGGGCCGTACCGGGACCCAGTACTTC,TRBV18,many,.,TRBJ2-5
CSAGDGQGNSNQPQHF,TGCAGTGCTGGAGATGGGCAGGGAAATAGCAATCAGCCCCAGCATTTT,TRBV20-1,.,.,TRBJ1-5
CASSLSSNSPLHF,TGTGCCAGCAGCCTGTCGAGTAATTCACCCCTCCACTTT,TRBV14,many,.,TRBJ1-6
CSASASGGLETQYF,TGCAGTGCTAGCGCCTCCGGGGGGCTAGAGACCCAGTACTTC,TRBV20-1,many,.,TRBJ2-5
CASRRVGETQYF,TGTGCCAGCAGGAGGGTCGGGGAGACCCAGTACTTC,TRBV11-2,many,.,TRBJ2-5
CASSEVGSLYNSPLHF,TGTGCCAGCAGTGAAGTTGGATCCCTCTATAATTCACCCCTCCACTTT,TRBV6-1,many,.,TRBJ1-6
CASSLRANQETQYF,TGCGCCAGCAGCCTCCGGGCCAACCAAGAGACCCAGTACTTC,TRBV5-1,many,.,TRBJ2-5
CASVAGTYEQYF,TGTGCTAGTGTAGCCGGGACCTACGAGCAGTACTTC,TRBV12-5,many,.,TRBJ2-7
CASRFNAIWDRAMF,TGTGCCAGCAGGTTTAACGCTATTTGGGACAGGGCCATGTTT,TRBV2,many,TRBD1,TRBJ1-3